Listed here are 10 T cell receptor beta chains from one sample, sequenced in a study of blood T cell repertoires in COVID-19. Here immunoSEQ multiplex PCR was the method, and the copy in TCRdb shows in-frame clones only, minus some. The sample lists a few hundred thousand clones; about 91% were seen once. The source material was peripheral blood. These receptors all stem from a person aged 18-30 years with COVID-19, enrolled during active disease.

The rearrangement links TRBV27 to TRBJ2-3; TRBD1 agrees at 9 bases. CDR3 length equals 16 residues. Germline CDR1 is MNHEY and CDR2 is SMNVEV (reference sequence). The J segment lost 12 bases and the V segment lost 4 bases, leaving 17 bases of the junction unmatched. CDR3 residues: CASSYTGGVGGSPQYF. CDR3 DNA: TGTGCCAGCAGTTATACAGGGGGCGTGGGCGGGAGCCCTCAGTATTTT.

This clone appeared a few times. The chain links TRBV7-2 to TRBJ2-7; 8 bases match TRBD1. This CDR3 has 15 residues. Unmatched junction bases numbered 6, after V lost 4 bases and J lost 1 base. CDR1 SGHTA and CDR2 FQGNSA come from the germline V gene. The CDR3 loop reads CASSSWTGKSYEQYF. The CDR3 DNA reads as TGTGCCAGCAGCTCGTGGACAGGGAAATCCTACGAGCAGTACTTC.

This rearrangement joins TRBV27 to TRBJ1-5; perhaps TRBD1 as D (5 bases). This CDR3 has 14 amino acids. The V end lost 7 bases, the J end lost 1 base, and 11 bases lay between the germline ends. Germline CDR1 MNHEY, CDR2 SMNVEV (reference sequence). DNA of the CDR3: TGTGCCAGCAAATCAGGGCAAAGCAATCAGCCCCAGCATTTT. Protein: CASKSGQSNQPQHF.

The gene calls are TRBV6-2 or TRBV6-3 and TRBJ2-7; D might be TRBD2 (6 bases). V was shortened by 0 bases and J by 6 bases, with 18 bases between the two germline ends. This CDR3 region has 16 residues. CDR1 is MNHEY, CDR2 SVGEGT, per germline. CDR3 in DNA: TGTGCCAGCAGTTACTCGACTAGTCCCATTTCGTTCGAGCAGTACTTC. This codes for CASSYSTSPISFEQYF.

The chain employs TRBV6-5 and TRBJ2-1; TRBD2 agrees at 12 bases. The V gene end was trimmed by 8 bases and the J gene end by 6 bases; junction bases not matched to a gene: 8. CDR3 length: 15 amino acids. Germline V gene lookup returns CDR1 MNHEY and CDR2 SVGAGI. The CDR3 region has the DNA TGTGCCAGCCACGAACTAGCGGGGGGCGGCAATGAGCAGTTCTTC. It yields the protein CASHELAGGGNEQFF.

This clone showed up just once. This sequence joins TRBV6-1 and TRBJ1-3; D unclear. CDR3 size: 16 residues. Germline values: CDR1 MNHNS, CDR2 SASEGT. V shed 4 bases and J shed 0 bases, with 13 bases lying between them. The CDR3 bases are TGTGCCAGCAGTGGTGGTCAACTCTACTCTGGAAACACCATATATTTT. The encoded protein is CASSGGQLYSGNTIYF.

The chain joins TRBV19 to TRBJ1-2, with 7 bases matching TRBD1. J lost 7 bases, V lost 8 bases, and 10 bases had no gene match. Germline-derived CDR1 and CDR2 are LNHDA and SQIVND (reference sequence). CDR3 size: 13 residues. Here the CDR3 reads CASLDRHGSGYTF. The CDR3 region has the DNA TGTGCCAGTCTGGACAGGCACGGAAGTGGCTACACCTTC.

The J gene is TRBJ2-7, the V gene TRBV10-3; 9 bases fit TRBD2. The CDR3 sequence is 14 residues long. Germline values: CDR1 ENHRY, CDR2 SYGVKD. Trimming took 2 bases from V and 6 from J; bases not matched to a gene: 5. CDR3 DNA sequence: TGTGCCATCAGTGAGCAAGGGACTAGCTCCGAGCAGTACTTC. Translation: CAISEQGTSSEQYF.

V gene TRBV19 combines with J gene TRBJ2-6, with D unresolved. This CDR3 has 15 amino acids. Germline loops: CDR1 LNHDA, CDR2 SQIVND (reference sequence). V lost 9 bases, J lost 0 bases, and 12 bases lay in between. The CDR3 reads CASRPAASGANVLTF. CDR3 DNA sequence: TGTGCCAGCCGACCTGCGGCCTCTGGGGCCAACGTCCTGACTTTC.

This chain links TRBV28 with TRBJ2-7; TRBD2 matches 8 bases. After removal of 5 bases from V and 3 bases from J, the junction contained 6 bases not matched to a gene. CDR1 is MDHEN, CDR2 SYDVKM, per germline. CDR3 size: 14 residues. The CDR3 reads CASSPPAGVYEQYF. The DNA of the CDR3 is TGTGCCAGCAGTCCACCAGCGGGGGTCTACGAGCAGTACTTC. The complete variable domain, with remaining parts taken from reference TRBV28 and TRBJ2-7, reads DVKVTQSSRYLVKRTGEKVFLECVQDMDHENMFWYRQDPGLGLRLIYFSYDVKMKEKGDIPEGYSVSREKKERFSLILESASTNQTSMYLCASSPPAGVYEQYFGPGTRLTVT.